This entry lists 22 T cell receptor beta chains sequenced from one sample in a study of response to subunit inactivated influenza vaccine. Each CDR3 protein gets one entry after TCRdb re-called the RT-PCR reads with MiXCR. The top ten hold 6% to 8% of the sample, which has hundreds of thousands of distinct CDR3 sequences, approximately 15% seen once. Sequenced here: PBMCs from blood, sampled around two weeks before vaccination. The source is a man between 50 and 59 years old who received an inactivated influenza vaccine.

This clonotype has more than one count but fewer than ten. The chain links TRBV27 to TRBJ1-4; TRBD1 matches at 10 bases. The J segment lost 5 bases and the V segment lost 6 bases, leaving 6 bases of the junction unmatched. The germline CDR1 and CDR2 sequences are MNHEY and SMNVEV (reference sequence). The CDR3 is made up of 15 amino acids. The DNA of the CDR3 is TGTGCCAGCAGCGGACGGGACAGGGGAAATGAAAAACTGTTTTTT. Encoded protein: CASSGRDRGNEKLFF.

This rearrangement joins TRBV10-2 to TRBJ2-1, with D perhaps TRBD1 or TRBD2 (5 bases each). V gave up 6 bases and J gave up 8 bases, with 17 bases separating them. The CDR3 totals 14 residues. Germline-derived CDR1 and CDR2 are WSHSY and SAAADI. This CDR3 is CASREVSGSHEQFF. CDR3 coding DNA: TGCGCCAGCAGGGAGGTGTCAGGGTCGCATGAGCAGTTCTTC.

The chain recombines TRBV24-1 with TRBJ2-1, with a tentative D call TRBD1 (5 bases). CDR1 is KGHDR, CDR2 SFDVKD, per germline. This CDR3 comprises 15 residues. Trimming removed 0 bases at V and 6 bases at J, with 11 bases between. This CDR3 reads CATSDLQGFGNEQFF. In DNA, the CDR3 is TGTGCCACCAGTGATTTGCAGGGTTTCGGCAATGAGCAGTTCTTC.

Concerning this clonotype itself: Relative to the germline gene, one junction end is altered; a read error may explain this. The chain couples TRBV2 to TRBJ2-2; D may be TRBD2 (5 bases). Per germline, CDR1 SNHLY and CDR2 FYNNEI. This CDR3 contains 13 residues. CDR3 amino acids: CASSEAATGELIF. As DNA, the CDR3 is TGTGCCAGCAGTGAAGCGGCAACCGGGGAGCTGATTTTT.

The sample holds a few counts of this clonotype. The chain couples TRBV20-1 to TRBJ1-2; perhaps TRBD1 as D (6 bases). Between the trimmed V and J ends, which lost 0 bases and 2 bases, there was a span of 13 bases. The germline CDR1 and CDR2 sequences are DFQATT and SNEGSKA (reference sequence). The CDR3 length is 15 residues. The CDR3, as DNA: TGCAGTGCTAGAGACGCTGGACAGTTGAACTATGGCTACACCTTC. Its translation is CSARDAGQLNYGYTF.

There are a few counts of this clonotype. V usage is TRBV29-1 and J usage is TRBJ1-2; D may be TRBD1 (5 bases). Germline V gene sequence: CDR1 SQVTM, CDR2 ANQGSEA. The CDR3 has 13 amino acids. V was pared by 0 bases and J by 6 bases, with 11 bases between. CDR3 sequence (DNA): TGCAGCGTTGAAGACCCAGGGTCTAATGGCTACACCTTC. It is translated as CSVEDPGSNGYTF.

This clonotype was found many times. The chain combines TRBV11-2 with TRBJ2-7; D uncertain. Trimming left V 0 bases short and J 3 bases short, with 9 bases between. The CDR3 runs to 14 residues. Germline V gene sequence: CDR1 SGHAT, CDR2 FQNNGV. DNA for the CDR3: TGTGCCAGCAGCTTAGAAGTTTGGGGCTACGAGCAGTACTTC. It is translated as CASSLEVWGYEQYF.

Here the CDR3 reads CSAPSRHNEQFF. In DNA form, the CDR3 reads TGCAGTGCTCCATCCCGGCACAATGAGCAGTTCTTC. The chain uses TRBV20-1 and TRBJ2-1; the D is unclear. Per the germline V gene, CDR1 is DFQATT and CDR2 is SNEGSKA (reference sequence). Trimming shortened V by 5 bases and J by 5 bases, and 10 bases separated the two germline ends. This CDR3 contains 12 residues.

This clonotype was counted at least ten times. This chain connects TRBV5-1 to TRBJ1-2; D is perhaps TRBD1 (5 bases). Germline assignment: CDR1 SGHRS and CDR2 YFSETQ. With 0 bases removed from V and 4 bases from J, the gap between germline ends came to 7 bases. This CDR3 spans 13 amino acids. CDR3 bases: TGCGCCAGCAGCTTGGAGCAGGGCTATGGCTACACCTTC. Protein: CASSLEQGYGYTF.

This clonotype has a handful of counts. The chain employs TRBV10-3 and TRBJ1-2; TRBD1 is a possible D gene (5 bases). Germline lookup yields CDR1 ENHRY and CDR2 SYGVKD. The CDR3 loop spans 14 amino acids. Trimming removed 2 bases at V and 4 bases at J, with 11 bases between. The CDR3 coding sequence is TGTGCCATCAGTGAGGCCGGTGACAGCTATGGCTACACCTTC. As protein: CAISEAGDSYGYTF.

Of note for this clonotype: At one of its ends the junction is not consistent with the germline gene, which may arise from a read error. The chain carries TRBV7-2 and TRBJ2-5; 7 bases fit TRBD1. This CDR3 has 13 amino acids. The germline V gene encodes CDR1 SGHTA and CDR2 FQGNSA. The CDR3 DNA sequence: TGTGCCAGCACCTTATACAGGGGAGAGACCCAGTACTTC. Translation gives CASTLYRGETQYF.

This clonotype has more than one count but fewer than ten. The gene calls are TRBV7-9 and TRBJ2-7; 7 nucleotides align to TRBD1. With 4 bases clipped from V and 0 bases from J, the junction kept 9 bases outside the gene matches. The germline V gene has CDR1 SEHNR and CDR2 FQNEAQ (reference sequence). This CDR3 is 16 amino acids long. CDR3 loop: CASSSTGTATSYEQYF. The CDR3 coding sequence is TGTGCCAGCAGCTCAACCGGGACAGCGACCTCCTACGAGCAGTACTTC. Drawing the rest from reference TRBV7-9 and TRBJ2-7, the complete variable domain is DTGVSQNPRHKITKRGQNVTFRCDPISEHNRLYWYRQTLGQGPEFLTYFQNEAQLEKSRLLSDRFSAERPKGSFSTLEIQRTEQGDSAMYLCASSSTGTATSYEQYFGPGTRLTVT.

The chain carries TRBV20-1 and TRBJ1-1, with 9 bases that match TRBD1. The V and J ends lost 5 bases and 0 bases, in that order; junction bases with no gene match: 1. The CDR3 is 13 residues long. Germline V lookup: CDR1 DFQATT, CDR2 SNEGSKA (reference sequence). The DNA for the CDR3 is TGCAGTGCTGACAGGGGGATGAACACTGAAGCTTTCTTT. Translating gives CSADRGMNTEAFF.

This chain uses TRBV2 with TRBJ2-5; possibly TRBD2 for D (6 bases). The germline V and J ends were trimmed by 6 bases and 5 bases, with 13 bases remaining between them. The CDR3 sequence is 13 residues long. From germline, CDR1 is SNHLY and CDR2 FYNNEI. The CDR3 sequence is CASRLATLETQYF. DNA for the CDR3: TGTGCCAGCAGGCTAGCGACCCTGGAGACCCAGTACTTC. Supplemented by reference TRBV2 and TRBJ2-5, the full variable domain reads EPEVTQTPSHQVTQMGQEVILRCVPISNHLYFYWYRQILGQKVEFLVSFYNNEISEKSEIFDDQFSVERPDGSNFTLKIRSTKLEDSAMYFCASRLATLETQYFGPGTRLLVL.

The sample holds a few counts of this clonotype. The chain combines TRBV7-2 with TRBJ2-2, with unresolved D. Trimming took 5 bases from V and 8 from J, leaving 15 bases between them. Germline CDR1 reads SGHTA; CDR2 reads FQGNSA. This CDR3 is 14 amino acids long. The DNA of the CDR3 is TGTGCCAGCAGCGCCCAAGGGCTGAGGGGGGAGCTGTTTTTT. Protein product: CASSAQGLRGELFF.

This clonotype was counted at least ten times. The chain carries TRBV24-1 and TRBJ2-3, with D hard to call. Trimming stripped 9 bases from V and 0 bases from J, with 6 bases between. The germline CDR1 and CDR2 sequences are KGHDR and SFDVKD. The CDR3 covers 12 residues. The CDR3 region has the DNA TGTGCCACCTCGGGTAGCACAGATACGCAGTATTTT. It specifies CATSGSTDTQYF.

The V call is TRBV12-3 or TRBV12-4, the J call TRBJ1-1; no definite D call. The CDR3 length is 11 residues. Trimming removed 3 bases at V and 6 bases at J, with 5 bases between. DNA for the CDR3: TGTGCCAGCAGTTTCCGCTCTGAAGCTTTCTTT. Its protein product is CASSFRSEAFF.

The sample holds a few counts of this clonotype. V and J are TRBV20-1 and TRBJ2-7, with 9 bases that match TRBD2. V trimming: 3 bases; J trimming: 1 base; junction bases outside the gene matches: 4. Germline V gene lookup returns CDR1 DFQATT and CDR2 SNEGSKA (reference sequence). This CDR3 has 14 residues. The CDR3 region has the DNA TGCAGTGCTAGTTTAACTAGCGGGTCCTACGAGCAGTACTTC. The encoded protein is CSASLTSGSYEQYF.

This rearrangement joins TRBV5-6 to TRBJ2-6; D is ambiguous. The length of the CDR3 is 16 residues. The V gene's germline CDR1 is SGHDT and CDR2 YYEEEE. V lost 1 base to trimming and J lost 3 bases, with 11 bases between them. The chain's CDR3 is CASSLREVLGANVLTF. The CDR3 coding sequence is TGTGCCAGCAGCTTGAGGGAAGTGCTTGGGGCCAACGTCCTGACTTTC. Together with reference TRBV5-6 and TRBJ2-6, the CDR3 gives the full variable domain: DAGVTQSPTHLIKTRGQQVTLRCSPKSGHDTVSWYQQALGQGPQFIFQYYEEEERQRGNFPDRFSGHQFPNYSSELNVNALLLGDSALYLCASSLREVLGANVLTFGAGSRLTVL.

The table lists this clonotype with a few counts. The chain links TRBV4-3 to TRBJ2-7; 10 bases map to TRBD2. This CDR3 contains 15 residues. Germline CDR1 and CDR2: LGHNA and YSLEER. The V segment lost 0 bases and the J segment 4 bases; nucleotides outside the gene matches: 3. This CDR3 is CASSQESSGSYEQYF. DNA of the CDR3: TGCGCCAGCAGCCAAGAGTCTAGCGGGAGTTACGAGCAGTACTTC.

The gene calls are TRBV7-2 and TRBJ2-7; D gene unclear. The V end was cut by 0 bases, the J end by 5 bases, with 8 bases between. Germline V gene data show CDR1 as SGHTA and CDR2 as FQGNSA. The CDR3 length is 13 residues. The CDR3: CASSLALYHEQYF. The CDR3 DNA is TGTGCCAGCAGCTTAGCACTATACCACGAGCAGTACTTC.

This clonotype has a handful of counts. This rearrangement joins TRBV19 to TRBJ2-1; D gene unclear. Germline CDR1 and CDR2: LNHDA and SQIVND (reference sequence). CDR3 length equals 16 residues. V lost 7 bases and J 6 bases, leaving 22 bases between the germline ends. CDR3 residues: CASTGQVSSNGNEQFF. In DNA form, the CDR3 reads TGTGCCAGTACCGGCCAGGTCAGTTCTAATGGCAATGAGCAGTTCTTC. Looking up the rest from reference TRBV19 and TRBJ2-1 gives the full variable domain: DGGITQSPKYLFRKEGQNVTLSCEQNLNHDAMYWYRQDPGQGLRLIYYSQIVNDFQKGDIAEGYSVSREKKESFPLTVTSAQKNPTAFYLCASTGQVSSNGNEQFFGPGTRLTVL.